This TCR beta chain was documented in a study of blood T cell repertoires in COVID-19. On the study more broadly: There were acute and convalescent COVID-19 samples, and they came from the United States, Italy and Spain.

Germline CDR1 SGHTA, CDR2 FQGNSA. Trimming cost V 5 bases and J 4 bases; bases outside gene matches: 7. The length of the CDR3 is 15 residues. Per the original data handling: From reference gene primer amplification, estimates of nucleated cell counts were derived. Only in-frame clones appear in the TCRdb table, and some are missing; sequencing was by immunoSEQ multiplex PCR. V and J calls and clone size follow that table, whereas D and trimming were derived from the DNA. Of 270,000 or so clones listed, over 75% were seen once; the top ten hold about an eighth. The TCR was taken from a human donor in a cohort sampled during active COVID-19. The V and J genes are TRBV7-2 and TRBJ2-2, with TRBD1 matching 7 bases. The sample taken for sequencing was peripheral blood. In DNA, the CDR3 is TGTGCCAGCAGCCACCCACAGGGGAGCACCGGGGAGCTGTTTTTT. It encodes CASSHPQGSTGELFF.